The 19 T cell receptor beta chains reported below all come from one sample, sequenced in a study of cytomegalovirus exposure and HLA in healthy donors. PCR involved 60 Vbeta and 13 Jbeta primers. Method: immunoSEQ multiplex PCR; TCRdb's copy keeps in-frame clones and lacks some. The sample includes around 140,000 clones, 75% to 85% of them seen just once. Sample: PBMCs. The source of these receptors is a female donor in good health and CMV-seropositive.

The chain is built from TRBV28 and TRBJ1-2; 7 bases are a match to TRBD1. CDR3 length equals 14 residues. CDR1 and CDR2 from the germline V gene are MDHEN and SYDVKM. Unmatched junction bases numbered 7, after V lost 6 bases and J lost 3 bases. CDR3 in DNA: TGTGCCAGCAGCCCAACGACAGGGTACTATGGCTACACCTTC. As protein: CASSPTTGYYGYTF.

The chain has TRBV30 and TRBJ2-3; 8 bases map to TRBD2. Germline assignment: CDR1 GTSNPN and CDR2 SVGIG (reference sequence). This CDR3 region has 13 residues. Losses at the gene ends were 1 base for V and 7 bases for J; bases not matched to a gene: 4. The CDR3 here is CAWSGTSWNTQYF. CDR3 bases: TGTGCCTGGAGTGGGACTAGCTGGAATACGCAGTATTTT.

The genes are TRBV6-1 and TRBJ2-7; TRBD1 aligns across 7 bases. The germline gives CDR1 MNHNS, CDR2 SASEGT. V lost 6 bases, J lost 6 bases, and 8 bases stayed unmatched. This CDR3 comprises 13 residues. CDR3 protein: CASRTGNRGEQYF. CDR3 bases: TGTGCCAGCAGGACAGGGAATCGGGGCGAGCAGTACTTC.

The chain combines TRBV18 with TRBJ2-1; the D gene is possibly TRBD1 (6 bases). V was shortened by 3 bases and J by 6 bases, with 18 bases between the two germline ends. The CDR3 totals 16 residues. Per germline, CDR1 KGHSH and CDR2 LQKENI. CDR3 DNA sequence: TGTGCCAGCTCACCGCAAGCCGGGACAAATGGCAATGAGCAGTTCTTC. This codes for CASSPQAGTNGNEQFF.

The genes are TRBV7-3 and TRBJ2-3; TRBD2 agrees at 7 bases. Germline V gives CDR1 SGHTA, CDR2 FQGTGA. This CDR3 has 13 residues. V lost 3 bases to trimming and J lost 6 bases; unmatched junction nucleotides: 3. The CDR3 sequence is CASSLGGRDTQYF. The CDR3 DNA follows: TGTGCCAGCAGCTTGGGAGGGAGGGATACGCAGTATTTT.

A remark on this clone: A junction boundary mismatches the germline segment, possibly from a read error. This sequence joins TRBV7-2 and TRBJ1-1, with 9 bases identical to TRBD1. This CDR3 is 12 amino acids long. Per germline, CDR1 SGHTA and CDR2 FQGNSA. CDR3 sequence reads: CASSYPSGQGTF. For the CDR3, the DNA is TGTGCCAGCAGCTACCCCTCAGGACAGGGGACCTTT.

This chain uses TRBV2 with TRBJ1-1; D remains ambiguous. The CDR3 spans 11 residues. V was trimmed by 7 bases and J by 7 bases, leaving 10 bases between them. Germline V gene data show CDR1 as SNHLY and CDR2 as FYNNEI. The CDR3 protein is CASNSQVEAFF. DNA of the CDR3: TGTGCCAGCAACAGTCAGGTTGAAGCTTTCTTT.

The chain combines TRBV5-1 with TRBJ1-3; no reliable D call. Germline loops: CDR1 SGHRS, CDR2 YFSETQ. The CDR3 extends over 14 amino acids. Trimming pared 1 base from V and 4 bases from J, leaving 9 bases between. The CDR3 protein is CASSLQLSGNTIYF. Here the CDR3 DNA reads TGCGCCAGCAGCTTGCAACTCTCCGGAAACACCATATATTTT.

The J gene is TRBJ2-3, the V gene TRBV28; 10 bases map to TRBD1. Looked up from germline, CDR1 is MDHEN and CDR2 is SYDVKM. The ends lost 5 bases at V and 0 bases at J; junction bases unmatched: 2. The CDR3 sequence is 15 residues long. The CDR3, as DNA: TGTGCCAGCAGTGGGGACAGGGGTAGCACAGATACGCAGTATTTT. Its translation: CASSGDRGSTDTQYF.

The V call is TRBV7-9, the J call TRBJ2-1; 7 nucleotides align to TRBD2. Germline CDR1 reads SEHNR; CDR2 reads FQNEAQ (reference sequence). CDR3 size: 16 residues. V gave up 5 bases and J gave up 7 bases; unmatched junction bases: 14. The CDR3 protein is CASSPLAGVGKNEQFF. CDR3 in DNA: TGTGCCAGCAGCCCCTTGGCGGGAGTTGGCAAAAATGAGCAGTTCTTC. The variable domain in full, completed from reference TRBV7-9 and TRBJ2-1, reads DTGVSQNPRHKITKRGQNVTFRCDPISEHNRLYWYRQTLGQGPEFLTYFQNEAQLEKSRLLSDRFSAERPKGSFSTLEIQRTEQGDSAMYLCASSPLAGVGKNEQFFGPGTRLTVL.

This clone was counted between two and nine times. The CDR3 DNA reads TGTGCCAGCAGCGTAGCCCCAGGGGAAGGAAACACCATATATTTT. Translating gives CASSVAPGEGNTIYF. This chain uses TRBV9 with TRBJ1-3, with a possible D match to TRBD1 (6 bases). With 0 bases removed from V and 4 bases from J, the gap between germline ends came to 11 bases. Germline CDR1 reads SGDLS; CDR2 reads YYNGEE. This CDR3 comprises 15 residues.

The chain recombines TRBV7-9 with TRBJ2-3; no reliable D call. The V and J ends lost 4 bases and 4 bases respectively, with 6 bases between them. There are 12 residues in the CDR3. Germline loops: CDR1 SEHNR, CDR2 FQNEAQ (reference sequence). The CDR3 nucleotides read TGTGCCAGCAGCTCCCCAGCAGATACGCAGTATTTT. This gives the protein CASSSPADTQYF. The whole variable domain, filled in from reference TRBV7-9 and TRBJ2-3, reads DTGVSQNPRHKITKRGQNVTFRCDPISEHNRLYWYRQTLGQGPEFLTYFQNEAQLEKSRLLSDRFSAERPKGSFSTLEIQRTEQGDSAMYLCASSSPADTQYFGPGTRLTVL.

This rearrangement joins TRBV27 to TRBJ1-6, with D perhaps TRBD1 (5 bases). V was clipped by 1 base and J by 5 bases, with 15 bases between them. Germline V gene sequence: CDR1 MNHEY, CDR2 SMNVEV (reference sequence). The CDR3 has 17 amino acids. The CDR3 protein is CASSLYGIGQNNSPLHF. The CDR3 DNA reads as TGTGCCAGCAGTTTATACGGTATCGGACAAAATAATTCACCCCTCCACTTT.

This chain uses TRBV28 with TRBJ2-7, with D maybe TRBD1 (6 bases). The CDR3 loop spans 14 amino acids. Germline lookup yields CDR1 MDHEN and CDR2 SYDVKM. V lost 5 bases and J 2 bases, leaving 13 bases between the germline ends. The CDR3 nucleotides read TGTGCCAGCAGTCCTTCAGGGGCCACCTACGAGCAGTACTTC. It yields the protein CASSPSGATYEQYF.

The rearrangement links TRBV28 to TRBJ1-3; a weak D match, TRBD1 (6 bases). Germline V gives CDR1 MDHEN, CDR2 SYDVKM. V was shortened by 5 bases and J by 4 bases, with 18 bases between the two germline ends. CDR3 size: 16 residues. CDR3 sequence (DNA): TGTGCCAGCAGTGGCGCCTCAGCAGGGGTAGGAAACACCATATATTTT. Translation: CASSGASAGVGNTIYF.

This clone was observed a handful of times. The genes are TRBV25-1 and TRBJ1-2; 7 nucleotides agree with TRBD1. CDR1 MGHDK and CDR2 SYGVNS come from the germline V gene. Trimming took 5 bases from V and 4 from J; bases not matched to a gene: 4. The CDR3 has 13 residues. The CDR3 DNA sequence: TGTGCCAGCAGTAGGGGGACAGCCTATGGCTACACCTTC. Encoded protein: CASSRGTAYGYTF.

This chain's CDR3 is CAWSVLWEGTDTQYF. CDR3 DNA sequence: TGTGCCTGGAGTGTACTTTGGGAGGGAACAGATACGCAGTATTTT. The genes are TRBV30 and TRBJ2-3, with 7 bases that match TRBD2. The CDR3 is made up of 15 amino acids. Germline CDR1 is GTSNPN and CDR2 is SVGIG (reference sequence). V lost 0 bases and J lost 3; bases outside the gene matches: 6.

V gene TRBV19 combines with J gene TRBJ2-3, with TRBD2 matching 8 bases. Unmatched junction bases numbered 7, after V lost 3 bases and J lost 2 bases. Germline assignment: CDR1 LNHDA and CDR2 SQIVND (reference sequence). The CDR3 is made up of 16 amino acids. CDR3 in amino acids: CASSMGRGALTDTQYF. The CDR3 DNA sequence: TGTGCCAGTAGTATGGGGCGGGGGGCCCTCACAGATACGCAGTATTTT.

The chain couples TRBV4-1 to TRBJ2-3, with a tentative D call TRBD2 (7 bases). Trimming shortened V by 4 bases and J by 3 bases, and 23 bases separated the two germline ends. This CDR3 is built from 18 residues. Germline lookup yields CDR1 MGHRA and CDR2 YSYEKL. The CDR3 sequence: CASSPKTSGGPTTDTQYF. The CDR3 DNA reads TGCGCCAGCAGCCCTAAAACATCCGGGGGGCCGACGACAGATACGCAGTATTTT.